Each of the 11 T cell receptor beta chains below was sequenced from the same sample in a study of molecular identifiers for immune sequencing clone quantification. TCRdb redid the calling of the PCR reads with MiXCR, one entry per CDR3 protein. The sample yields about 320,000 distinct CDR3 sequences, roughly a fifth seen once. The sequencing sample was made of naive CD8+ T cells from blood, with Jurkat cell RNA spiked in. Noted subset: FACS-sorted CD8+CD4-CCR7+CD45RA+ naive T cells. The receptor set was obtained from a human donor in good health. Some libraries in this study had Jurkat cell RNA spiked in.

With respect to this clonotype: A read error is possible here, since a much larger clone lies one base away. Likely a read error: the CDR3 ends without its conserved phenylalanine or tryptophan. The V gene is TRBV24-1, the J gene TRBJ2-3, with 11 bases identical to TRBD2. J gave up 2 bases and V 3 bases, and 6 bases lay outside the gene matches. The CDR3 is made up of 17 amino acids. In germline, CDR1 is KGHDR, CDR2 SFDVKD. The CDR3, as DNA: TGTGCCACCAGTGATGGGCTAGCGGGAGGATACACAGATACGCAGTATTCT. It yields the protein CATSDGLAGGYTDTQYS.

Ten or more counts support this clonotype. The chain is built from TRBV28 and TRBJ2-7; tentative D call: TRBD1 (6 bases). V was clipped by 3 bases and J by 1 base, with 10 bases between them. The CDR3 has 14 amino acids. The V gene's germline CDR1 is MDHEN and CDR2 SYDVKM. The CDR3 region has the DNA TGTGCCAGCAGTTTGAGAACAGGGTCCTACGAGCAGTACTTC. It translates to CASSLRTGSYEQYF.

This clonotype was seen many times. The rearrangement links TRBV19 to TRBJ1-1; perhaps TRBD1 as D (6 bases). The CDR3 extends over 14 amino acids. Germline V gene sequence: CDR1 LNHDA, CDR2 SQIVND (reference sequence). V lost 3 bases, J lost 2 bases, and 10 bases lay in between. The CDR3 region has the DNA TGTGCCAGTAGTATGATGACAGGTAACACTGAAGCTTTCTTT. This translates into CASSMMTGNTEAFF.

The chain couples TRBV3-1 to TRBJ2-2; TRBD2 matches 12 bases. The ends lost 0 bases at V and 9 bases at J; junction bases unmatched: 8. CDR1 is LGHDT, CDR2 YNNKEL, per germline (reference sequence). The CDR3 runs to 17 residues. CDR3 DNA sequence: TGTGCCAGCAGCCAAGATGGGGCTAGCGGGAGGGCCTGGGAGCTGTTTTTT. Residues: CASSQDGASGRAWELFF.

With regard to this clonotype: A read error may account for a junction end that differs from germline. The rearrangement uses TRBV10-3 and TRBJ2-5; weak D call: TRBD2 (6 bases). Per germline, CDR1 ENHRY and CDR2 SYGVKD. The CDR3 extends over 14 amino acids. CDR3 residues: CAINGGNPGETQCF. The CDR3 coding sequence is TGTGCCATCAATGGCGGGAACCCCGGAGAGACCCAGTGCTTC.

Here the CDR3 reads CASSRRDKYNQPQHF. The CDR3 DNA sequence: TGTGCCAGTAGTCGCCGGGACAAATACAATCAGCCCCAGCATTTT. The genes are TRBV19 and TRBJ1-5; a weak D match, TRBD1 (6 bases). V lost 5 bases and J 3 bases, leaving 14 bases between the germline ends. Germline CDR1 LNHDA, CDR2 SQIVND (reference sequence). The CDR3 extends over 15 amino acids.

The rearrangement joins TRBV27 to TRBJ2-7; 7 positions agree with TRBD2. The CDR3 extends over 14 amino acids. Per the germline V gene, CDR1 is MNHEY and CDR2 is SMNVEV (reference sequence). The V segment lost 5 bases and the J segment 2 bases; nucleotides outside the gene matches: 6. Written as DNA, the CDR3 is TGTGCCAGCAGTCCGGGACTAACCGCCTACGAGCAGTACTTC. Translation: CASSPGLTAYEQYF.

This clonotype was seen at least ten times. This chain joins TRBV4-3 and TRBJ1-2; D unresolved. CDR1 and CDR2 (germline): LGHNA, YSLEER. Trimming removed 0 bases from V and 4 bases from J, with 12 bases in between. The CDR3 contains 15 residues. CDR3 residues: CASSQDIDKFYGYTF. CDR3 bases: TGCGCCAGCAGCCAAGATATTGACAAGTTCTATGGCTACACCTTC.

This clonotype was seen more than once but under ten times. The genes are TRBV4-2 and TRBJ1-1; no clear D gene. This CDR3 has 14 residues. Trimming stripped 3 bases from V and 0 bases from J, with 8 bases between. Per germline, CDR1 LGHNA and CDR2 YNFKEQ. The CDR3 loop is CASSHLAMNTEAFF. Here the CDR3 DNA reads TGTGCCAGCAGCCACCTTGCAATGAACACTGAAGCTTTCTTT.

This clonotype was observed many times. The V gene is TRBV14, the J gene TRBJ2-1; TRBD1 aligns across 9 bases. Germline loops: CDR1 SGHDN, CDR2 FVKESK. The CDR3 spans 14 residues. V was clipped by 5 bases and J by 8 bases; unmatched bases: 7. In nucleotides, the CDR3 is TGTGCCAGCAGCTCGGGACAGGGTCTATATGAGCAGTTCTTC. Its translation is CASSSGQGLYEQFF.

This clonotype was observed many times. CDR3 in DNA: TGTGCCAGCAGTGATCGGGACAGGGTGACAGATACGCAGTATTTT. Protein sequence: CASSDRDRVTDTQYF. V is TRBV2 and J is TRBJ2-3; 9 positions agree with TRBD1. This CDR3 has 15 amino acids. V dropped 3 bases and J dropped 3; count of bases not matched to a gene: 4. CDR1 is SNHLY and CDR2 is FYNNEI in the germline V gene.